These 2 T cell receptor beta chains were all obtained from the same sample, sequenced in a study of beta chain features in type 1 diabetes. Sequenced material consisted of expressed TCRB transcripts (all of the isolated RNA was reverse transcribed). The method was immunoSEQ multiplex PCR; TCRdb's version includes in-frame clones alone and lacks a portion of them. This sample has 330,000 or so clones; roughly a fifth occur once, and the top ten carry around 0.04%. Sequencing was done on a sample of naive CD4+ T cells from blood. These receptors all stem from a woman between 18 and 29 years old in good health.

Written as DNA, the CDR3 is TGCGCCAGCAGCCAACCCCGGCGGGGGAGCACTGAAGCTTTCTTT. Residues: CASSQPRRGSTEAFF. The chain employs TRBV4-1 and TRBJ1-1; D is perhaps TRBD1 (5 bases). Trimming cost V 2 bases and J 4 bases, with 14 bases left between them. The germline gives CDR1 MGHRA, CDR2 YSYEKL. There are 15 residues in the CDR3.

V gene TRBV5-1 combines with J gene TRBJ2-3; 8 nucleotides match TRBD1. The CDR3 is 12 amino acids. The junction had 2 bases not matched to a gene; V was cut back by 0 bases and J by 11 bases. CDR1 is SGHRS and CDR2 is YFSETQ in the germline V gene. CDR3 bases: TGCGCCAGCAGCTTGGAGGGACAGGAGCAGTATTTT. Its protein is CASSLEGQEQYF.